These 11 T cell receptor beta chains were all obtained from the same sample, sequenced in a study of blood T cell repertoires in COVID-19. Produced via immunoSEQ multiplex PCR; TCRdb's table is partial and in-frame only. The top ten clones hold 15% to 25% of a sample with fewer than 70,000 clones, about three quarters of them seen once. Sequencing input: peripheral blood. Receptors originate from a man aged 25-45 years with COVID-19, enrolled during active disease.

V usage is TRBV3-1 (or the pseudogene TRBV3-2) and J usage is TRBJ2-3, with D possibly TRBD1 on 6 matching bases. This CDR3 is built from 14 residues. Trimming took 4 bases from V and 4 from J, leaving 12 bases between them. Germline V lookup: CDR1 LGHDT, CDR2 YNNKEL (reference sequence). CDR3 in amino acids: CASSPRTAADTQYF. The CDR3 DNA follows: TGTGCCAGCAGCCCCAGGACAGCGGCAGATACGCAGTATTTT.

This chain connects TRBV11-3 to TRBJ2-5; 9 bases match TRBD1. The CDR3 contains 14 residues. With 6 bases clipped from V and 5 bases from J, the junction kept 7 bases outside the gene matches. Looked up from germline, CDR1 is SGHNT and CDR2 is YENEEA. The CDR3 DNA reads as TGTGCCAGCAGTGACGGGACAGGGTGGGAGACCCAGTACTTC. Protein: CASSDGTGWETQYF.

This clone came up a few times. The chain joins TRBV9 to TRBJ1-5, with 11 bases matching TRBD1. The V gene's germline CDR1 is SGDLS and CDR2 YYNGEE. V trimming: 3 bases; J trimming: 0 bases; junction bases outside the gene matches: 5. CDR3 length equals 17 residues. This CDR3 is CASSGGGTGGSNQPQHF. Here the CDR3 DNA reads TGTGCCAGCAGCGGGGGTGGGACAGGGGGTAGCAATCAGCCCCAGCATTTT.

The chain is built from TRBV7-9 and TRBJ2-1, with 8 bases identical to TRBD1. The CDR3 has 15 residues. Trimming removed 3 bases from V and 3 bases from J; junction bases left unmatched: 4. The germline gives CDR1 SEHNR, CDR2 FQNEAQ (reference sequence). Here the CDR3 reads CASSLTGAYYNEQFF. The CDR3 nucleotides are TGTGCCAGCAGCTTGACAGGGGCCTACTACAATGAGCAGTTCTTC.

The gene calls are TRBV9 and TRBJ1-1; 7 positions match TRBD1. CDR1 and CDR2 from the germline V gene are SGDLS and YYNGEE. The ends lost 0 bases at V and 7 bases at J; junction bases unmatched: 12. CDR3 length: 16 residues. The DNA of the CDR3 is TGTGCCAGCAGCGTAGCGCCAGGGGGGAAGGGGGTTGAAGCTTTCTTT. Its translation is CASSVAPGGKGVEAFF.

This rearrangement joins TRBV28 to TRBJ1-1; D gene unclear. Between the trimmed V and J ends, which lost 7 bases and 3 bases, there was a span of 6 bases. This CDR3 has 11 residues. Per the germline V gene, CDR1 is MDHEN and CDR2 is SYDVKM. CDR3 protein: CASNSDTEAFF. The CDR3 nucleotides read TGTGCCAGCAACAGTGACACTGAAGCTTTCTTT.

J is TRBJ2-7 and V is TRBV19; D possibly corresponds to TRBD2 (5 bases). Per germline, CDR1 LNHDA and CDR2 SQIVND (reference sequence). Deletions cut 6 bases from V and 6 bases from J, with 21 bases between. The CDR3 sequence is 15 residues long. The CDR3 region is CASSITFSGRPEQYF. CDR3 sequence (DNA): TGTGCCAGTAGCATCACCTTCTCGGGAAGGCCCGAGCAGTACTTC.

The chain is built from TRBV19 and TRBJ1-1; D call uncertain. The germline V and J ends were trimmed by 8 bases and 0 bases, with 22 bases remaining between them. The CDR3 runs to 17 residues. CDR1 is LNHDA, CDR2 SQIVND, per germline (reference sequence). Written as DNA, the CDR3 is TGTGCCAGTCGATTATCACAGACCCCTTCCTTGAACACTGAAGCTTTCTTT. Protein: CASRLSQTPSLNTEAFF.

The chain has TRBV6-5 and TRBJ2-2, with TRBD2 matching over 7 bases. The CDR3 is made up of 15 amino acids. Losses at the gene ends were 8 bases for V and 5 bases for J; bases not matched to a gene: 11. The germline V gene encodes CDR1 MNHEY and CDR2 SVGAGI. DNA of the CDR3: TGTGCCAGCCGAAAAGGGGACTACCGAACCGGGGAGCTGTTTTTT. Amino acid sequence: CASRKGDYRTGELFF.

This chain uses TRBV19 with TRBJ2-3; 13 bases map to TRBD2. The J segment lost 1 base and the V segment lost 5 bases, leaving 12 bases of the junction unmatched. Germline V CDR1 and CDR2: LNHDA, SQIVND (reference sequence). The CDR3 sequence is 19 residues long. The DNA for the CDR3 is TGTGCCAGTAGTCTCCTGACTAGCGGGGGGCCCTCTGGCACAGATACGCAGTATTTT. It yields the protein CASSLLTSGGPSGTDTQYF.

The chain is built from TRBV5-1 and TRBJ1-3; TRBD1 matches 7 bases. Germline lookup yields CDR1 SGHRS and CDR2 YFSETQ. Losses at the gene ends were 4 bases for V and 0 bases for J; bases not matched to a gene: 10. The CDR3 totals 17 residues. DNA for the CDR3: TGCGCCAGCAGCGACTTAAAAGGGACAGACTCTGGAAACACCATATATTTT. Its protein product is CASSDLKGTDSGNTIYF.